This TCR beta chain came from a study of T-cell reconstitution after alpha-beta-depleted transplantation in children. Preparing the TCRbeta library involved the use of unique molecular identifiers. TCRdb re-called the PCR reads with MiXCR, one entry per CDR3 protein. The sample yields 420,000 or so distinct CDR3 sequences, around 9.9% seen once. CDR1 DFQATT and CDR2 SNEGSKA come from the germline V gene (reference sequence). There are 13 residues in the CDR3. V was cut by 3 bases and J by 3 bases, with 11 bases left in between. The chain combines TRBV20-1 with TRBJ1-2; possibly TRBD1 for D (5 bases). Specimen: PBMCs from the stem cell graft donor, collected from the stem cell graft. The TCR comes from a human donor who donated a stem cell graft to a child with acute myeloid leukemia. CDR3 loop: CSASEGTYYGYTF. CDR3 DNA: TGCAGTGCTAGTGAGGGGACCTACTATGGCTACACCTTC.